The next 11 T cell receptor beta chains were all read from a single sample in a study of OX40 agonist ivuxolimab in advanced cancers. Produced via immunoSEQ multiplex PCR; TCRdb's table is partial and in-frame only. The data show 80,000 to 100,000 clones, with approximately 91% seen just once and roughly 0.32% held by the top ten. Sequenced here: CD4+ or CD8+ T cells sorted from blood, sampled in a trial of the OX40 agonist ivuxolimab. These receptors originate from an adult with an advanced solid tumor such as melanoma, head and neck, liver or kidney cancer.

With respect to this clone: The same CDR3 arises from other DNA sequences in this sample as well. This chain connects TRBV30 to TRBJ2-7; D remains unclear. The CDR3 is made up of 11 amino acids. Germline CDR1 GTSNPN, CDR2 SVGIG (reference sequence). Trimming took off 0 bases at V and 4 bases at J, with 4 bases between the two ends. The CDR3 nucleotides read TGTGCCTGGAGTGTACGATACGAGCAGTACTTC. It is translated as CAWSVRYEQYF.

This sequence joins TRBV19 and TRBJ2-3; a weak D match, TRBD2 (5 bases). The V end was cut by 7 bases, the J end by 3 bases, with 17 bases between. Per germline, CDR1 LNHDA and CDR2 SQIVND (reference sequence). The length of the CDR3 is 15 residues. The CDR3 DNA is TGTGCCAGTACCTCCCGGGGTACTGGGACAGATACGCAGTATTTT. This codes for CASTSRGTGTDTQYF.

V usage is TRBV2 and J usage is TRBJ2-5, with 7 nucleotides matching TRBD2. The ends lost 8 bases at V and 0 bases at J; junction bases unmatched: 6. Per germline, CDR1 SNHLY and CDR2 FYNNEI. The CDR3 sequence is 14 residues long. In DNA form, the CDR3 reads TGTGCCAGCGGTCTAGCGGTTCACCAAGAGACCCAGTACTTC. Residues: CASGLAVHQETQYF.

This clone was seen a few times. The chain's CDR3 is CASRVGQGARAQYF. For the CDR3, the DNA is TGTGCCAGCAGGGTGGGGCAGGGGGCTCGCGCGCAGTACTTC. This chain links TRBV6-1 with TRBJ2-7, with TRBD1 matching 8 bases. Per germline, CDR1 MNHNS and CDR2 SASEGT. After removal of 6 bases from V and 9 bases from J, the junction contained 13 bases not matched to a gene. The CDR3 is 14 amino acids.

CDR3 nucleotides: TGTGCCAGCAGTTCACGGGACAGAGCCGGCGAGCAGTACTTC. This codes for CASSSRDRAGEQYF. The genes are TRBV6-6 and TRBJ2-7, with 7 bases identical to TRBD1. CDR3 length: 14 amino acids. Germline assignment: CDR1 MNHNY and CDR2 SVGAGI (reference sequence). Unmatched junction bases numbered 9, after V lost 4 bases and J lost 6 bases.

This clone occurred a few times. The V gene is TRBV29-1, the J gene TRBJ1-1, with a weak D call TRBD1 (5 bases). Per the germline V gene, CDR1 is SQVTM and CDR2 is ANQGSEA. V lost 7 bases and J lost 0, with 12 bases in between. The CDR3 has 13 amino acids. Written as DNA, the CDR3 is TGCAGCGGGCGTCCAGGGTTGAACACTGAAGCTTTCTTT. It codes for CSGRPGLNTEAFF.

The CDR3 reads CASSLRTSGESDTQYF. As DNA, the CDR3 is TGTGCCAGCAGCCTCAGGACTAGCGGGGAATCAGATACGCAGTATTTT. V usage is TRBV4-2 and J usage is TRBJ2-3; 12 bases agree with TRBD2. This CDR3 spans 16 amino acids. V dropped 4 bases and J dropped 4; count of bases not matched to a gene: 6. Looked up from germline, CDR1 is LGHNA and CDR2 is YNFKEQ.

The gene calls are TRBV5-1 and TRBJ2-1; D remains unclear. V shed 0 bases and J shed 0 bases, with 7 bases lying between them. CDR1 and CDR2 from the germline V gene are SGHRS and YFSETQ. This CDR3 contains 15 residues. CDR3 bases: TGCGCCAGCAGCTTGGTGGCTGACTCCTACAATGAGCAGTTCTTC. Residues: CASSLVADSYNEQFF.

This chain connects TRBV19 to TRBJ2-7; D is perhaps TRBD1 or TRBD2 (5 bases each). Trimming removed 6 bases at V and 0 bases at J, with 9 bases between. The CDR3 has 13 amino acids. Germline V gene lookup returns CDR1 LNHDA and CDR2 SQIVND (reference sequence). DNA of the CDR3: TGTGCCAGTAGGGGGACGGCCTCCTACGAGCAGTACTTC. The encoded protein is CASRGTASYEQYF.

The J gene is TRBJ2-7, the V gene TRBV10-1; 8 positions agree with TRBD2. V shed 2 bases, J shed 6 bases, and the junction held 3 bases outside the gene matches. CDR3 size: 13 residues. The V gene's germline CDR1 is WNHNN and CDR2 SYGVQD (reference sequence). CDR3 nucleotides: TGCGCCAGCAGTGAGAGCGGGACTAGCGAGCAGTACTTC. Protein sequence: CASSESGTSEQYF.

V usage is TRBV6-1 and J usage is TRBJ2-2, with D perhaps TRBD2 (6 bases). V lost 6 bases, J lost 4 bases, and 15 bases lay in between. The CDR3 runs to 15 residues. Germline V gives CDR1 MNHNS, CDR2 SASEGT. CDR3 loop: CASRWTTSGTGELFF. Here the CDR3 DNA reads TGTGCCAGCAGATGGACTACCTCAGGCACCGGGGAGCTGTTTTTT.